Presented here are 23 T cell receptor beta chains from one specimen sequenced in a study of blood T cell repertoires in COVID-19 (dated by TCRdb to the early 2020s). Receptor amplification or capture employed the immunoSEQ multiplex PCR assay. The clones in this table, taken by TCRdb from immuneACCESS, are in-frame only. Not every clone is retained; where verified, under half of the shortfall comes from an unresolved V gene, and the cause of the rest is unknown. The sample table records about 120,000 clones; 60% to 80% of these occur just once. Approximately 8% of the sample is held by the ten biggest clonotypes. Sequencing input: peripheral blood. All receptors come from a human donor in a cohort sampled during active COVID-19.

This clone has only a few counts. The chain joins TRBV3-1 (or the pseudogene TRBV3-2) to TRBJ2-7; 10 positions match TRBD2. The V gene end was trimmed by 1 base and the J gene end by 3 bases; junction bases not matched to a gene: 6. Germline V gene lookup returns CDR1 LGHDT and CDR2 YNNKEL (reference sequence). This CDR3 is 16 amino acids long. The CDR3 is CASSQGIAGGRYEQYF. The CDR3, as DNA: TGTGCCAGCAGCCAAGGGATAGCGGGGGGCCGCTACGAGCAGTACTTC.

The V and J genes are TRBV7-5 and TRBJ1-3; TRBD1, the D gene given by the table, was not confirmed from the DNA. TRBV7-5 is a pseudogene locus. The CDR3 has 17 amino acids. The CDR3 DNA follows: TGTGTCAGAAGCACTGCCTTCAGGCCGAGCTCTGGAAACACCATATATTTT. Its translation is CVRSTAFRPSSGNTIYF.

This clone was picked up a small number of times. The rearrangement uses TRBV6-5 and TRBJ1-1; D unresolved. Trimming took off 6 bases at V and 6 bases at J, with 17 bases between the two ends. The CDR3 is 14 amino acids. Germline loops: CDR1 MNHEY, CDR2 SVGAGI. CDR3 region: CASSISPGLAEAFF. CDR3 coding DNA: TGTGCCAGCAGCATAAGCCCGGGTCTCGCTGAAGCTTTCTTT.

The chain couples TRBV18 to TRBJ1-1, with unresolved D. CDR3 length: 11 residues. With 2 bases removed from V and 8 bases from J, the gap between germline ends came to 6 bases. The V gene's germline CDR1 is KGHSH and CDR2 LQKENI. CDR3: CASSPGHEAFF. The CDR3 DNA reads as TGTGCCAGCTCACCAGGGCACGAAGCTTTCTTT.

This clone was found a few times. The CDR3 coding sequence is TGTGCCAGCACCCTTGAAAGATCCAGCTCCTACGAGCAGTACTTC. Its protein is CASTLERSSSYEQYF. V is TRBV5-5 and J is TRBJ2-7; D call uncertain. Looked up from germline, CDR1 is SGHKS and CDR2 is YYEKEE (reference sequence). V shed 6 bases and J shed 0 bases, with 16 bases lying between them. This CDR3 has 15 amino acids.

The CDR3 nucleotides are TGTGCCAGCAGCCCCGGGACAGGGGGGGATGGCAATCAGCCCCAGCATTTT. It yields the protein CASSPGTGGDGNQPQHF. The chain joins TRBV3-1 (or the pseudogene TRBV3-2) to TRBJ1-5, with 11 bases lining up with TRBD1. Germline trimming cut 4 bases from V and 2 bases from J; bases unmatched to any gene: 7. This CDR3 has 17 amino acids. Germline loops: CDR1 LGHDT, CDR2 YNNKEL (reference sequence).

This sequence joins TRBV28 and TRBJ2-5; 10 bases fit TRBD1. CDR1 is MDHEN and CDR2 is SYDVKM in the germline V gene. The ends lost 6 bases at V and 3 bases at J; junction bases unmatched: 7. The CDR3 length is 15 residues. In DNA, the CDR3 is TGTGCCAGCAGCTCCGGGACAGGGGTGGAAGAGACCCAGTACTTC. Translated, it gives CASSSGTGVEETQYF. The variable domain in full, completed from reference TRBV28 and TRBJ2-5, reads DVKVTQSSRYLVKRTGEKVFLECVQDMDHENMFWYRQDPGLGLRLIYFSYDVKMKEKGDIPEGYSVSREKKERFSLILESASTNQTSMYLCASSSGTGVEETQYFGPGTRLLVL.

This sequence joins TRBV28 and TRBJ2-7; 7 positions match TRBD2. Germline loops: CDR1 MDHEN, CDR2 SYDVKM. The V and J ends lost 6 bases and 1 base, in that order; junction bases with no gene match: 15. CDR3 size: 17 residues. The CDR3 nucleotides are TGTGCCAGCAGCCGAGTCTTGGGTGTTAGCGGGTCCTACGAGCAGTACTTC. Translating gives CASSRVLGVSGSYEQYF.

The CDR3: CASFRGGNTEAFF. CDR3 nucleotides: TGTGCCAGCTTCCGGGGGGGGAACACTGAAGCTTTCTTT. V and J are TRBV2 and TRBJ1-1; D is possibly TRBD1 (5 bases). CDR1 and CDR2 from the germline V gene are SNHLY and FYNNEI. Trimming cost V 8 bases and J 1 base, with 11 bases left between them. This CDR3 comprises 13 residues.

The chain carries TRBV7-9 and TRBJ2-7; D might be TRBD1 (6 bases). The germline V gene has CDR1 SEHNR and CDR2 FQNEAQ (reference sequence). Trimming left V 7 bases short and J 6 bases short, with 10 bases between. This CDR3 is 11 amino acids long. The CDR3 sequence: CASMDSGEQYF. The CDR3, as DNA: TGTGCCAGCATGGACAGCGGCGAGCAGTACTTC.

V usage is TRBV13 and J usage is TRBJ2-3; TRBD2 agrees at 7 bases. The CDR3 spans 16 residues. Germline CDR1 and CDR2: PRHDT and FYEKMQ (reference sequence). V lost 4 bases and J lost 2; bases outside the gene matches: 9. The CDR3 protein is CASSSSGAGNTDTQYF. For the CDR3, the DNA is TGTGCCAGCAGCTCCAGTGGAGCGGGGAACACAGATACGCAGTATTTT.

The chain has TRBV19 and TRBJ1-5; 7 nucleotides agree with TRBD1. The CDR3 is 18 residues long. V dropped 3 bases and J dropped 0; count of bases not matched to a gene: 11. Germline lookup yields CDR1 LNHDA and CDR2 SQIVND (reference sequence). The CDR3 DNA follows: TGTGCCAGTAGTATCCCGGGTAGCGGGACAGCTAGCAATCAGCCCCAGCATTTT. It translates to CASSIPGSGTASNQPQHF.

V and J are TRBV2 and TRBJ2-7; 10 positions match TRBD2. The CDR3 sequence is 16 residues long. The germline CDR1 and CDR2 sequences are SNHLY and FYNNEI. J gave up 6 bases and V 4 bases, and 12 bases lay outside the gene matches. The CDR3 DNA reads as TGTGCCAGCAGTGCACAGCTAGCGGGAGTACCAGGCGAGCAGTACTTC. It codes for CASSAQLAGVPGEQYF.

CDR3 DNA: TGTGCCAGCAGCGCCCCGGGACTAGCATCTGAGCAGTACTTC. It translates to CASSAPGLASEQYF. The chain uses TRBV5-4 and TRBJ2-7; 9 nucleotides line up with TRBD2. Trimming at V came to 4 bases and at J to 7 bases, leaving 9 bases not matched to a gene. The length of the CDR3 is 14 residues. CDR1 is SGHNT and CDR2 is YYREEE in the germline V gene (reference sequence).

The chain is built from TRBV19 and TRBJ2-7; a weak D match, TRBD1 (5 bases). In germline, CDR1 is LNHDA, CDR2 SQIVND (reference sequence). This CDR3 has 14 amino acids. With 5 bases removed from V and 0 bases from J, the gap between germline ends came to 11 bases. CDR3 bases: TGTGCCAGTAGTTTTTCGACAGACTCCTACGAGCAGTACTTC. It yields the protein CASSFSTDSYEQYF. The whole variable domain, remainder taken from reference TRBV19 and TRBJ2-7, is DGGITQSPKYLFRKEGQNVTLSCEQNLNHDAMYWYRQDPGQGLRLIYYSQIVNDFQKGDIAEGYSVSREKKESFPLTVTSAQKNPTAFYLCASSFSTDSYEQYFGPGTRLTVT.

V and J are TRBV5-1 and TRBJ2-1; 11 bases are a match to TRBD2. The V segment lost 3 bases and the J segment 7 bases; nucleotides outside the gene matches: 9. Germline V gene sequence: CDR1 SGHRS, CDR2 YFSETQ. CDR3 length: 16 amino acids. The CDR3 sequence: CASSSPTSGVMNEQFF. Here the CDR3 DNA reads TGCGCCAGCAGCTCGCCGACTAGCGGGGTGATGAATGAGCAGTTCTTC.

This clone was counted a single time. This chain joins TRBV11-2 and TRBJ2-7; the match to TRBD1 covers 9 bases. The germline V gene encodes CDR1 SGHAT and CDR2 FQNNGV. After removal of 0 bases from V and 6 bases from J, the junction contained 12 bases not matched to a gene. This CDR3 has 17 amino acids. In nucleotides, the CDR3 is TGTGCCAGCAGCTTAGACACCGGACAGGGGATTTTTCTCGAGCAGTACTTC. Encoded protein: CASSLDTGQGIFLEQYF.

J is TRBJ1-4 and V is TRBV5-1; D is possibly TRBD1 (6 bases). Trimming took off 4 bases at V and 5 bases at J, with 21 bases between the two ends. The germline V gene has CDR1 SGHRS and CDR2 YFSETQ. The CDR3 extends over 17 amino acids. The CDR3: CASSHSSSGDSNEKLFF. CDR3 nucleotide sequence: TGCGCCAGCAGCCACTCCTCCTCAGGGGATAGCAATGAAAAACTGTTTTTT.

A single count supports this clone. The V call is TRBV28, the J call TRBJ2-5, with D possibly TRBD1 on 6 matching bases. The germline V and J ends were trimmed by 3 bases and 2 bases, with 13 bases remaining between them. Germline V gives CDR1 MDHEN, CDR2 SYDVKM. The CDR3 is 15 amino acids. CDR3 residues: CASSFPGTPQETQYF. The CDR3, as DNA: TGTGCCAGCAGTTTCCCCGGGACACCTCAAGAGACCCAGTACTTC.

The chain uses TRBV14 and TRBJ1-1, with D possibly TRBD1 on 5 matching bases. Trimming left V 0 bases short and J 6 bases short, with 17 bases between. The CDR3 extends over 16 amino acids. Germline V gene data show CDR1 as SGHDN and CDR2 as FVKESK. CDR3 DNA sequence: TGTGCCAGCAGCCAAGATCAAATCCAGGGTGGGGCTGAAGCTTTCTTT. Protein product: CASSQDQIQGGAEAFF.

A few counts support this clone. The chain combines TRBV11-3 with TRBJ2-7; D perhaps matches TRBD2 (5 bases). Trimming pared 5 bases from V and 6 bases from J, leaving 23 bases between. This CDR3 is built from 16 residues. Germline-derived CDR1 and CDR2 are SGHNT and YENEEA. This CDR3 is CASSTGVRTSYVEQYF. CDR3 nucleotide sequence: TGTGCCAGCAGCACCGGGGTGCGCACTTCCTACGTCGAGCAGTACTTC.

The count of this clone is one. The chain joins TRBV12-3 or TRBV12-4 to TRBJ1-5, with 9 positions matching TRBD1. Trimming removed 5 bases from V and 4 bases from J; junction bases left unmatched: 0. The CDR3 sequence is 13 residues long. The CDR3 loop is CASSGTGNQPQHF. The CDR3 region has the DNA TGTGCCAGCAGTGGGACAGGGAATCAGCCCCAGCATTTT.

The genes are TRBV6-5 and TRBJ2-7; D perhaps matches TRBD1 (6 bases). CDR3 length equals 13 residues. Germline V gives CDR1 MNHEY, CDR2 SVGAGI. V was cut by 4 bases and J by 7 bases, with 14 bases left in between. CDR3 DNA: TGTGCCAGCAGTTCGACAGGTCGTCGGGAGCAGTACTTC. It yields the protein CASSSTGRREQYF.